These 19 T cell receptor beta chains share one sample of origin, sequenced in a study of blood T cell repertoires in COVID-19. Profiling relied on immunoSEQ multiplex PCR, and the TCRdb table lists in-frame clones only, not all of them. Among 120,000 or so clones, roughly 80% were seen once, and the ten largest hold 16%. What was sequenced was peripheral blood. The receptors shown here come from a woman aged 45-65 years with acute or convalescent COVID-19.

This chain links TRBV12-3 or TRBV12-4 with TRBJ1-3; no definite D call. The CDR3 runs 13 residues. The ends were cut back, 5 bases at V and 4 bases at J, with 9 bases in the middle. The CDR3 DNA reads TGTGCCAGCAGTCCTAATGCGGGAAACACCATATATTTT. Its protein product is CASSPNAGNTIYF.

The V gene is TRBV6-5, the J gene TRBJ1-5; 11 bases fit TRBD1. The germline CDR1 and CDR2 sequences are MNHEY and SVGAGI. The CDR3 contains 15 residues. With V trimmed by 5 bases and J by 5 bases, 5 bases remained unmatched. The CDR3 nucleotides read TGTGCCAGCAGTCGGACAGGGGGCGAAGATCAGCCCCAGCATTTT. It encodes CASSRTGGEDQPQHF.

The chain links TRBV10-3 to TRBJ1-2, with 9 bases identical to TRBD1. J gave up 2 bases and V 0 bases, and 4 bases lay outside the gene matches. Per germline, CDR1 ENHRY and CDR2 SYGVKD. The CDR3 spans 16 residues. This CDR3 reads CAISESTGQGNYGYTF. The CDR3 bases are TGTGCCATCAGTGAGTCGACTGGACAGGGGAACTATGGCTACACCTTC.

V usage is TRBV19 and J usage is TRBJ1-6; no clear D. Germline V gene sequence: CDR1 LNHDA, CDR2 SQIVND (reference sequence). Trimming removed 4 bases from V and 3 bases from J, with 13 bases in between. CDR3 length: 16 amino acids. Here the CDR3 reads CASSSREQLYNSPLHF. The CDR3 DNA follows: TGTGCCAGTAGTAGTAGGGAGCAGCTCTATAATTCACCCCTCCACTTT.

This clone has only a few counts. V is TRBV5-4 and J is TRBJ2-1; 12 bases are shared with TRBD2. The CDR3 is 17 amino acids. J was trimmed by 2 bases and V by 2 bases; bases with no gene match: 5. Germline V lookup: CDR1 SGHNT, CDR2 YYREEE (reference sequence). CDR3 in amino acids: CASSLLAGGHTYNEQFF. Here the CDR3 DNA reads TGTGCCAGCAGCTTACTAGCGGGGGGCCATACCTACAATGAGCAGTTCTTC.

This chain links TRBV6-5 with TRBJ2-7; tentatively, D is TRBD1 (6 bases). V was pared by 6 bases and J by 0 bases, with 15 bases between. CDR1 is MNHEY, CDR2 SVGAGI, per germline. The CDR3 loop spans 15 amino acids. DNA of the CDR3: TGTGCCAGCAGATCAACCCGGGACATCTCCTACGAGCAGTACTTC. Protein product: CASRSTRDISYEQYF.

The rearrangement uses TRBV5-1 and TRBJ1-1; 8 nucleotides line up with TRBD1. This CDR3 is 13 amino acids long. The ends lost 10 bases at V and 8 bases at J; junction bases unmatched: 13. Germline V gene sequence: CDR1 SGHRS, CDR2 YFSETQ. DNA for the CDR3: TGCGCCCCTTCAGTATTCAGGGGGCTAGAAGCTTTCTTT. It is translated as CAPSVFRGLEAFF.

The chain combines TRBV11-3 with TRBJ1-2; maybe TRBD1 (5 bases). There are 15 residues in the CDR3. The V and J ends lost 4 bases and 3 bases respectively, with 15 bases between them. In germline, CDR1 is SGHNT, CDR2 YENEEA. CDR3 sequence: CASSSSPGRDYGYTF. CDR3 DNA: TGTGCCAGCAGCTCCTCTCCGGGCAGGGACTATGGCTACACCTTC.

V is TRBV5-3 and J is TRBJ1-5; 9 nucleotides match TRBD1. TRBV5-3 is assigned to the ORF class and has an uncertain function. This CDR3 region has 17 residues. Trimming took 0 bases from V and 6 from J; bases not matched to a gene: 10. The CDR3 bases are TGTGCCAGAAGCTTGGGTCCGGGACAGGGTACGGGTCAGCCCCAGCATTTT. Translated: CARSLGPGQGTGQPQHF.

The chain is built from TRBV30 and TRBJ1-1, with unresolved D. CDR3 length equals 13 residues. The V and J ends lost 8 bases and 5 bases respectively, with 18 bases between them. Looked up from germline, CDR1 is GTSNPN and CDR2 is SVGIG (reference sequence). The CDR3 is CALATEVRTEAFF. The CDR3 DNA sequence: TGTGCCCTCGCGACTGAGGTTAGGACTGAAGCTTTCTTT.

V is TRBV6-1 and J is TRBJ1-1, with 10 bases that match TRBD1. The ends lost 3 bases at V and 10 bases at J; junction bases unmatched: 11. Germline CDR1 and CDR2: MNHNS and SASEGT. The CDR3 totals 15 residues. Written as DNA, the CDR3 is TGTGCCAGCAGTGAGAGACAGGGGGCCCGTTCGGGAGCTTTCTTT. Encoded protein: CASSERQGARSGAFF.

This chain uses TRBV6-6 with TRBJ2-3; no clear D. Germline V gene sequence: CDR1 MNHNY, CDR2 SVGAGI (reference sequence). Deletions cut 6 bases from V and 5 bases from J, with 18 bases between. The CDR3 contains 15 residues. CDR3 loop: CASSTNTRTGDTQYF. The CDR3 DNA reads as TGTGCCAGCAGCACAAACACTCGAACGGGAGATACGCAGTATTTT.

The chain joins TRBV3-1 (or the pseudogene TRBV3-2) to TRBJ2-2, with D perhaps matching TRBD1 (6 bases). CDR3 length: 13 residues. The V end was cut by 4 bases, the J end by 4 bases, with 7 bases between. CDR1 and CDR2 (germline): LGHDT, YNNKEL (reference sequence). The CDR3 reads CASSPGVTGELFF. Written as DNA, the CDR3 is TGTGCCAGCAGCCCAGGGGTCACCGGGGAGCTGTTTTTT.

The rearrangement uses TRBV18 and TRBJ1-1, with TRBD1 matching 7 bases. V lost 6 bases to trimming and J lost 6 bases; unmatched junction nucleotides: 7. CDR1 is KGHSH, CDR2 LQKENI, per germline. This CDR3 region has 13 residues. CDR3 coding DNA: TGTGCCAGCTCGCTCCGACAGGGCCCTGAAGCTTTCTTT. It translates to CASSLRQGPEAFF.

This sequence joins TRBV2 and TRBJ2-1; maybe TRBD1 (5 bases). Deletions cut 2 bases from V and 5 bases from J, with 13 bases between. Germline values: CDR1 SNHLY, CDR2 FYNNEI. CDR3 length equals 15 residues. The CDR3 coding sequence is TGTGCCAGCAGTGAAACGACAGCCCCAAACAATGAGCAGTTCTTC. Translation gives CASSETTAPNNEQFF.

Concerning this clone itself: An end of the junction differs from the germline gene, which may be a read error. DNA of the CDR3: TGTGCCTGGGGTGTGGACAGTAACTATGGCTACACCTTC. Residues: CAWGVDSNYGYTF. The rearrangement joins TRBV30 to TRBJ1-2, with a tentative D call TRBD1 (6 bases). The CDR3 contains 13 residues. Germline V gives CDR1 GTSNPN, CDR2 SVGIG (reference sequence).

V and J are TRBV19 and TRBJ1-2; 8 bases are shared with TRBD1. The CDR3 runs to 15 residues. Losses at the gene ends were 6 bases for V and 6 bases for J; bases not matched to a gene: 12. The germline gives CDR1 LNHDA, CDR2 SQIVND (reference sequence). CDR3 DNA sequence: TGTGCCAGTAGAGACGCAGGGGGCGCCTCGCATGGCTACACCTTC. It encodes CASRDAGGASHGYTF.

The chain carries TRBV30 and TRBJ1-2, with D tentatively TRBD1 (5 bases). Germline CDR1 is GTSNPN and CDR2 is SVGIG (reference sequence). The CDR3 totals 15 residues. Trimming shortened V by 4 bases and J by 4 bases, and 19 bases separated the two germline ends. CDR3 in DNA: TGTGCCTGGAACCGGGACTACCAGATAAGCTATGGCTACACCTTC. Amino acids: CAWNRDYQISYGYTF.

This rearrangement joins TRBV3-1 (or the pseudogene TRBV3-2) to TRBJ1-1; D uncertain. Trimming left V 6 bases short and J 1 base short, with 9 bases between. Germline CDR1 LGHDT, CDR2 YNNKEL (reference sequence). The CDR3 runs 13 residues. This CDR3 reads CASRLQTNTEAFF. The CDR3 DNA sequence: TGTGCCAGCAGGTTACAGACGAACACTGAAGCTTTCTTT.